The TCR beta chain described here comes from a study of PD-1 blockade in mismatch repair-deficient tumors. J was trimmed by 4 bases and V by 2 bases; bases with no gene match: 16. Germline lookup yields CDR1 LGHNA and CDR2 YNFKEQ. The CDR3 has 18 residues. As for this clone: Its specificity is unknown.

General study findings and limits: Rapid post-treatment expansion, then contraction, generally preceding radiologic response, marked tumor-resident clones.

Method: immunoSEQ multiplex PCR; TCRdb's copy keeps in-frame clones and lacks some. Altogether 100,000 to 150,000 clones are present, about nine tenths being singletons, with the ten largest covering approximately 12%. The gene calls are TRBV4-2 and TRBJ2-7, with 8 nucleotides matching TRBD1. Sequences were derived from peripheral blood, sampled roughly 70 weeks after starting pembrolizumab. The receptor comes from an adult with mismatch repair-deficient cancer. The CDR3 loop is CASSQRRGITGGHYEQYF. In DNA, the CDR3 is TGTGCCAGCAGCCAAAGAAGGGGGATTACAGGGGGGCATTACGAGCAGTACTTC.